The 22 T cell receptor beta chains below come from one sample, sequenced in a study of cytomegalovirus exposure and HLA in healthy donors (dated by TCRdb to 2016 to 2017). Libraries were made using the immunoSEQ multiplex PCR assay. For the multiplex PCR, a mixture combining 60 forward primers for TCR Vbeta segments and 13 reverse primers for TCR Jbeta segments was used. TCRdb took this table from immuneACCESS and kept in-frame rearrangements with V and J called. Such tables lack part of the clones; where checked against another copy, unresolved V genes explain under half of the gap, and the rest is unexplained. Present in this sample are around 130,000 clones, about 8.5% of which were seen just once. Of the sample, 5% to 6% falls within the top ten clones. Sequencing was carried out using PBMCs. The receptors originated from a man aged 40-49 years in good health and CMV-seronegative.

In its sample, this clone was seen a few times. The identical CDR3 is also encoded by other nucleotide sequences in the sample. This rearrangement joins TRBV10-3 to TRBJ1-1, with TRBD1 as a possible D gene (5 bases). V lost 4 bases, J lost 0 bases, and 9 bases lay in between. Germline V gene data show CDR1 as ENHRY and CDR2 as SYGVKD. CDR3 length: 14 residues. The CDR3 region has the DNA TGTGCCATCAGTGGAGCAGGGATGAACACTGAAGCTTTCTTT. Its translation: CAISGAGMNTEAFF.

In this sample, this clone turned up a few times. The rearrangement links TRBV9 to TRBJ1-2; 9 bases are a match to TRBD1. Germline lookup yields CDR1 SGDLS and CDR2 YYNGEE. The CDR3 runs to 15 residues. V was clipped by 4 bases and J by 6 bases; unmatched bases: 10. Here the CDR3 reads CASSPQGTGMHGYTF. CDR3 bases: TGTGCCAGCAGCCCCCAGGGGACAGGGATGCATGGCTACACCTTC.

This clone has more than one count but fewer than ten. The CDR3 DNA reads as TGTGCCAGCAGCTTCGGAGGTCACAATGAGCAGTTCTTC. This codes for CASSFGGHNEQFF. The rearrangement links TRBV9 to TRBJ2-1, with D perhaps matching TRBD2 (5 bases). CDR1 SGDLS and CDR2 YYNGEE come from the germline V gene. The CDR3 consists of 13 residues. The V and J ends lost 4 bases and 5 bases respectively, with 10 bases between them. Filled out from reference TRBV9 and TRBJ2-1, the complete variable domain reads DSGVTQTPKHLITATGQRVTLRCSPRSGDLSVYWYQQSLDQGLQFLIQYYNGEERAKGNILERFSAQQFPDLHSELNLSSLELGDSALYFCASSFGGHNEQFFGPGTRLTVL.

The chain couples TRBV30 to TRBJ2-6; 10 bases map to TRBD1. This CDR3 contains 18 residues. The junction had 11 bases not matched to a gene; V was cut back by 4 bases and J by 2 bases. Germline V gene lookup returns CDR1 GTSNPN and CDR2 SVGIG (reference sequence). The CDR3 sequence is CAWKPPGQGFPGANVLTF. The CDR3 region has the DNA TGTGCCTGGAAACCCCCGGGACAGGGGTTCCCTGGGGCCAACGTCCTGACTTTC.

There are a few counts of this clone. This rearrangement joins TRBV14 to TRBJ2-7, with 7 bases that match TRBD1. Per the germline V gene, CDR1 is SGHDN and CDR2 is FVKESK. V lost 5 bases and J lost 0; bases outside the gene matches: 7. This CDR3 region has 15 residues. CDR3 sequence (DNA): TGTGCCAGCAGCGCTCCGGGACAGAGCTCCTACGAGCAGTACTTC. Amino acids: CASSAPGQSSYEQYF.

This chain joins TRBV5-1 and TRBJ1-1, with TRBD1 matching over 7 bases. The V gene end was trimmed by 3 bases and the J gene end by 0 bases; junction bases not matched to a gene: 5. The CDR3 consists of 15 residues. The germline V gene encodes CDR1 SGHRS and CDR2 YFSETQ. The CDR3 DNA reads as TGCGCCAGCAGCTGGGAGACAGGGTTGAACACTGAAGCTTTCTTT. It is translated as CASSWETGLNTEAFF.

This clone was observed a handful of times. The V and J genes are TRBV2 and TRBJ2-7; possibly TRBD2 for D (6 bases). The V gene lost 7 bases and the J gene lost 3 bases, with 10 bases spanning the gap. In germline, CDR1 is SNHLY, CDR2 FYNNEI. There are 12 residues in the CDR3. CDR3 residues: CASTNGGYEQYF. CDR3 DNA: TGTGCCAGCACGAACGGGGGCTACGAGCAGTACTTC.

This clone was seen only a few times. The rearrangement joins TRBV9 to TRBJ1-1; D not certain. The germline V gene encodes CDR1 SGDLS and CDR2 YYNGEE. CDR3 length equals 13 residues. Deletions cut 4 bases from V and 2 bases from J, with 9 bases between. The CDR3 loop reads CASSRGPNTEAFF. The CDR3 DNA reads TGTGCCAGCAGCCGCGGGCCAAACACTGAAGCTTTCTTT.

A few counts support this clone. The gene calls are TRBV6-1 and TRBJ1-1; 7 bases are a match to TRBD1. The CDR3 covers 15 residues. Germline assignment: CDR1 MNHNS and CDR2 SASEGT. The V and J ends lost 2 bases and 3 bases, in that order; junction bases with no gene match: 6. This CDR3 reads CASSESRDSYTEAFF. CDR3 bases: TGTGCCAGCAGTGAATCCCGGGACAGTTACACTGAAGCTTTCTTT.

This chain's CDR3 is CASSLAWGGNTEAFF. The CDR3 DNA sequence: TGTGCCAGTAGTCTGGCATGGGGCGGGAACACTGAAGCTTTCTTT. V is TRBV19 and J is TRBJ1-1; D may be TRBD1 (5 bases). The germline V gene has CDR1 LNHDA and CDR2 SQIVND (reference sequence). V lost 5 bases and J lost 1, with 14 bases in between. This CDR3 has 15 residues. The variable domain in full, completed from reference TRBV19 and TRBJ1-1, reads DGGITQSPKYLFRKEGQNVTLSCEQNLNHDAMYWYRQDPGQGLRLIYYSQIVNDFQKGDIAEGYSVSREKKESFPLTVTSAQKNPTAFYLCASSLAWGGNTEAFFGQGTRLTVV.

The table lists this clone with a few counts. The V call is TRBV29-1, the J call TRBJ1-1; the D is unclear. Germline CDR1 is SQVTM and CDR2 is ANQGSEA. The CDR3 is 12 residues long. Here the CDR3 reads CSAQTGNTEAFF. CDR3 DNA: TGCAGTGCCCAGACGGGGAACACTGAAGCTTTCTTT.

This clone was counted only a few times. This chain uses TRBV4-3 with TRBJ1-1; tentative D call: TRBD1 (6 bases). The CDR3 runs to 17 residues. Germline assignment: CDR1 LGHNA and CDR2 YSLEER. With 0 bases removed from V and 1 base from J, the gap between germline ends came to 15 bases. As DNA, the CDR3 is TGCGCCAGCAGCCAAGATTCCCCGGGAGGGGGGAACACTGAAGCTTTCTTT. Translating it yields CASSQDSPGGGNTEAFF.

The chain is built from TRBV28 and TRBJ1-2; D unclear. CDR3 length equals 14 residues. With 6 bases removed from V and 8 bases from J, the gap between germline ends came to 19 bases. CDR1 MDHEN and CDR2 SYDVKM come from the germline V gene. CDR3 region: CASSTPEGARGYTF. CDR3 sequence (DNA): TGTGCCAGCAGCACTCCGGAGGGAGCTCGGGGCTACACCTTC.

The chain recombines TRBV5-6 with TRBJ1-6; D remains unclear. The CDR3 has 13 amino acids. Germline CDR1 SGHDT, CDR2 YYEEEE. V lost 2 bases and J lost 6, with 6 bases in between. CDR3 in amino acids: CASSLRVNSPLHF. CDR3 nucleotide sequence: TGTGCCAGCAGCTTACGGGTTAATTCACCCCTCCACTTT.

The rearrangement joins TRBV7-6 to TRBJ1-1; 9 positions match TRBD1. The CDR3 is made up of 15 amino acids. Germline V CDR1 and CDR2: SGHVS, FNYEAQ. Trimming cost V 2 bases and J 2 bases; bases outside gene matches: 3. CDR3 DNA sequence: TGTGCCAGCAGCTTATCGGGACAGGGCAACACTGAAGCTTTCTTT. Its translation: CASSLSGQGNTEAFF.

This clone was recorded a few times. CDR3 DNA sequence: TGTGCCTGGAGTGTCTGGAACACCGGGGAGCTGTTTTTT. Translated: CAWSVWNTGELFF. The chain joins TRBV30 to TRBJ2-2; D gene unclear. CDR1 is GTSNPN, CDR2 SVGIG, per germline (reference sequence). The V end lost 0 bases, the J end lost 1 base, and 3 bases lay between the germline ends. There are 13 residues in the CDR3.

The rearrangement links TRBV10-3 to TRBJ2-7, with D possibly TRBD1 on 9 matching bases. The CDR3 loop spans 14 amino acids. The germline V and J ends were trimmed by 7 bases and 6 bases, with 19 bases remaining between them. Germline values: CDR1 ENHRY, CDR2 SYGVKD. The CDR3 region has the DNA TGTGCCATCACCGGGGGGGACAGGGAAGGCGAGCAGTACTTC. Translated: CAITGGDREGEQYF.

The chain combines TRBV27 with TRBJ2-7; 10 bases line up with TRBD2. The ends lost 6 bases at V and 2 bases at J; junction bases unmatched: 4. Germline CDR1 MNHEY, CDR2 SMNVEV (reference sequence). The CDR3 spans 14 residues. This chain's CDR3 is CASRLAGAAYEQYF. DNA for the CDR3: TGTGCCAGCAGGCTAGCGGGGGCCGCCTACGAGCAGTACTTC.

V gene TRBV5-1 combines with J gene TRBJ1-5; weak D call: TRBD1 (5 bases). Trimming cost V 7 bases and J 3 bases, with 11 bases left between them. The CDR3 has 13 amino acids. Germline V gene data show CDR1 as SGHRS and CDR2 as YFSETQ. Here the CDR3 reads CASGPGLNQPQHF. CDR3 bases: TGCGCCAGCGGGCCGGGACTCAATCAGCCCCAGCATTTT.

The gene calls are TRBV6-6 and TRBJ1-2; D is ambiguous. V gave up 4 bases and J gave up 4 bases, with 10 bases separating them. The V gene's germline CDR1 is MNHNY and CDR2 SVGAGI (reference sequence). The CDR3 extends over 13 amino acids. The CDR3 here is CASSSLNFYGYTF. The CDR3 DNA follows: TGTGCCAGCAGTTCCCTGAACTTCTATGGCTACACCTTC.

This clone was observed a few times. The chain carries TRBV2 and TRBJ2-7; 7 nucleotides line up with TRBD2. Trimming cost V 8 bases and J 3 bases; bases outside gene matches: 4. Germline V gives CDR1 SNHLY, CDR2 FYNNEI. This CDR3 has 12 amino acids. As DNA, the CDR3 is TGTGCCAGCTCCGGGAGGAACTACGAGCAGTACTTC. It specifies CASSGRNYEQYF.

The chain links TRBV2 to TRBJ1-1, with 10 bases fitting TRBD1. Germline trimming cut 6 bases from V and 3 bases from J; bases unmatched to any gene: 7. The CDR3 is made up of 15 amino acids. In germline, CDR1 is SNHLY, CDR2 FYNNEI. The CDR3 reads CASSLDRGRDTEAFF. CDR3 coding DNA: TGTGCCAGCAGCTTAGACAGGGGGCGGGACACTGAAGCTTTCTTT. The complete variable domain, with remaining parts taken from reference TRBV2 and TRBJ1-1, reads EPEVTQTPSHQVTQMGQEVILRCVPISNHLYFYWYRQILGQKVEFLVSFYNNEISEKSEIFDDQFSVERPDGSNFTLKIRSTKLEDSAMYFCASSLDRGRDTEAFFGQGTRLTVV.